The clone carrying this T cell receptor (beta chain) was counted a few times. Its antigen is undetermined. This sample was taken from a study of blood T cells in healthy people across ages. Study results and caveats: As age increased, TCR beta diversity per million T cells fell in a roughly linear fashion. Greater diversity and more naive CD4+ cells were seen in long-lived donors than in aged donors.

Primers used in a second PCR of roughly 6 to 12 cycles were a sample-barcoded 5' primer and a J-beta primer mix. Each CDR3 protein gets one entry after TCRdb re-called the 5' RACE reads with MiXCR. The repertoire consists of around 620,000 distinct CDR3 sequences, with roughly 29% occurring once and the leading ten covering 15% to 20%. Total RNA extraction produced at least 6 micrograms (per sample) for the study. The sequence was obtained from a woman in her 70s in good health. Sequencing was done on a sample of blood.

CDR3 sequence reads: CASSRTTPRVRGNTEAFF. The CDR3 DNA reads as TGTGCCAGCAGCCGTACAACTCCCAGGGTAAGGGGGAACACTGAAGCTTTCTTT. The V gene is TRBV12-3 or TRBV12-4, the J gene TRBJ1-1, with a tentative D call TRBD1 (5 bases). CDR3 length: 18 amino acids. Trimming left V 6 bases short and J 1 base short, with 24 bases between.